These 31 T cell receptor beta chains came from one sample sequenced in a study of molecular identifiers for immune sequencing clone quantification. One entry per CDR3 protein, called by TCRdb with MiXCR from the PCR reads. The sample lists more than 95,000 distinct CDR3 sequences, approximately 25% occurring once. The sample taken for sequencing was naive CD8+ T cells from blood, with Jurkat cell RNA spiked in. Subset denoted: FACS-sorted CD8+CD4-CCR7+CD45RA+ naive T cells. The receptors were gathered from a human donor in good health. Some libraries in this study had Jurkat cell RNA spiked in.

With respect to this clonotype: This may be a read error, as it is one base from a much larger clone. The chain links TRBV6-2 or TRBV6-3 to TRBJ1-5; TRBD1 matches at 9 bases. CDR3 size: 19 residues. After removal of 6 bases from V and 4 bases from J, the junction contained 19 bases not matched to a gene. CDR1 is MNHEY, CDR2 SVGEGT, per germline. CDR3 DNA: TGTGCCAGCAGATTCCCCGCCAATACCGGGACAGGGAGAAATCAGCCCCAGCATTTT. Translation gives CASRFPANTGTGRNQPQHF.

This clonotype was observed at least ten times. The chain uses TRBV5-5 and TRBJ2-7, with no clear D. Germline CDR1 is SGHKS and CDR2 is YYEKEE (reference sequence). This CDR3 is 13 amino acids long. V was shortened by 3 bases and J by 5 bases, with 12 bases between the two germline ends. The CDR3 reads CASSYVALHEQYF. CDR3 coding DNA: TGTGCCAGCAGCTACGTCGCCTTGCACGAGCAGTACTTC.

This clonotype was observed a few times. This rearrangement joins TRBV28 to TRBJ2-7; weak D call: TRBD2 (5 bases). The CDR3 consists of 17 residues. Trimming took 3 bases from V and 2 from J, leaving 20 bases between them. The V gene's germline CDR1 is MDHEN and CDR2 SYDVKM. The CDR3 coding sequence is TGTGCCAGCAGTTTGTATGCCGGGAAAAAAGGGACCTACGAGCAGTACTTC. Translation: CASSLYAGKKGTYEQYF.

About this clonotype: One junction end does not reproduce the germline sequence, and a read error may be involved. This chain uses TRBV7-9 with TRBJ2-7; TRBD1 aligns across 12 bases. This CDR3 is built from 15 residues. Germline V CDR1 and CDR2: SEHNR, FQNEAQ (reference sequence). CDR3 DNA sequence: TGTGCCAGCAGAGCACCGGGACAGGGGGCGTCCGAGCAGTCCTTC. It codes for CASRAPGQGASEQSF.

Regarding this clonotype: A much more abundant neighbour one base away suggests this may be a read error. The chain joins TRBV12-3 or TRBV12-4 to TRBJ1-1, with a tentative D call TRBD1 (6 bases). This CDR3 is 14 amino acids long. Trimming pared 8 bases from V and 4 bases from J, leaving 17 bases between. CDR3 in amino acids: CASGRQDTTTEAFF. CDR3 coding DNA: TGTGCCAGCGGCAGACAGGACACTACCACTGAAGCTTTCTTT.

In this sample, this clonotype turned up a few times. The chain uses TRBV19 and TRBJ2-7; a weak D match, TRBD1 (5 bases). Germline CDR1 LNHDA, CDR2 SQIVND (reference sequence). The V gene lost 10 bases and the J gene lost 7 bases, with 17 bases spanning the gap. There are 12 residues in the CDR3. The CDR3 here is CANSPFGAEQYF. The CDR3 DNA reads as TGTGCCAATAGCCCCTTTGGGGCGGAGCAGTACTTC.

This clonotype was counted a single time. This clone may be a read error of a much larger clone one base away. The V gene is TRBV3-1, the J gene TRBJ2-5; TRBD1 aligns across 10 bases. Looked up from germline, CDR1 is LGHDT and CDR2 is YNNKEL (reference sequence). After removal of 3 bases from V and 1 base from J, the junction contained 11 bases not matched to a gene. The CDR3 runs to 18 residues. CDR3 sequence: CASSHEPGQGQIQETQYF. The CDR3 region has the DNA TGTGCCAGCAGCCACGAACCGGGACAGGGGCAAATCCAAGAGACCCAGTACTTC.

This clonotype was seen at least ten times. The chain joins TRBV30 to TRBJ2-7; D is tentatively TRBD1 or TRBD2 (6 bases each). The CDR3 spans 13 residues. V was trimmed by 3 bases and J by 2 bases, leaving 11 bases between them. Germline CDR1 reads GTSNPN; CDR2 reads SVGIG (reference sequence). CDR3 sequence: CAWSLGGPYEQYF. CDR3 coding DNA: TGTGCCTGGAGCTTGGGGGGCCCCTACGAGCAGTACTTC.

As regards this clonotype: Possible read error: a much larger clone is one base away. The CDR3 DNA reads TGCGCCAGCAGCCCTGATAACCGGGCCAGGGCCGCGAGCTACACCTTC. This translates into CASSPDNRARAASYTF. The chain is built from TRBV5-1 and TRBJ1-2, with a tentative D call TRBD1 (5 bases). This CDR3 is built from 16 residues. Germline V CDR1 and CDR2: SGHRS, YFSETQ. The V and J ends lost 4 bases and 9 bases respectively, with 25 bases between them.

The chain carries TRBV29-1 and TRBJ1-1; the D gene is possibly TRBD1 (5 bases). This CDR3 has 15 residues. Germline CDR1 and CDR2: SQVTM and ANQGSEA. V was cut by 4 bases and J by 3 bases, with 18 bases left in between. The CDR3 loop reads CSVGGGNIPHTEAFF. CDR3 nucleotide sequence: TGCAGCGTTGGGGGGGGGAATATACCGCACACTGAAGCTTTCTTT.

Only a few counts were recorded for this clonotype. The CDR3 DNA follows: TGTGCCAGCAGCGCCACAGGACTAGCGGGGTACAATGAGCAGTTCTTC. Translation: CASSATGLAGYNEQFF. This chain uses TRBV9 with TRBJ2-1; 12 nucleotides agree with TRBD2. V was pared by 3 bases and J by 4 bases, with 5 bases of the junction left unmatched. From germline, CDR1 is SGDLS and CDR2 YYNGEE. The CDR3 contains 16 residues. Full variable domain (missing parts from reference TRBV9 and TRBJ2-1): DSGVTQTPKHLITATGQRVTLRCSPRSGDLSVYWYQQSLDQGLQFLIQYYNGEERAKGNILERFSAQQFPDLHSELNLSSLELGDSALYFCASSATGLAGYNEQFFGPGTRLTVL.

In regard to this clonotype: This could be a read error, since a much larger clone is one nucleotide away. V and J are TRBV7-9 and TRBJ2-3, with 12 bases that match TRBD2. Per the germline V gene, CDR1 is SEHNR and CDR2 is FQNEAQ (reference sequence). The CDR3 spans 20 residues. Here the CDR3 reads CASSLGWTSGDLTSTGTQYF. The CDR3 DNA reads TGTGCCAGCAGCTTAGGTTGGACTAGCGGGGACCTTACTAGCACAGGTACGCAGTATTTT.

Comments on this clonotype: A single base separates this from a much larger clone, so it may be a read error. The rearrangement joins TRBV5-6 to TRBJ1-1, with TRBD1 identical over 7 bases. Germline CDR1 reads SGHDT; CDR2 reads YYEEEE. The CDR3 is made up of 15 amino acids. The CDR3 nucleotides are TGTGTCAGCAGCCTAGGGACAGACAAAATATGGGAAGCTTTCTTT. Protein sequence: CVSSLGTDKIWEAFF.

A remark on this clonotype: Compared with germline, one end of the junction differs, possibly owing to a read error. V is TRBV7-9 and J is TRBJ2-7, with D perhaps matching TRBD2 (6 bases). The CDR3 sequence is 14 residues long. Germline V gene sequence: CDR1 SEHNR, CDR2 FQNEAQ (reference sequence). The CDR3, as DNA: TGTGCCAGCAGCCGCGGGAACGGGCCCTACGAGCGGTACTTC. Translating gives CASSRGNGPYERYF.

Notes on this clonotype: A much larger clone lies one base from this, so it may be a read error. The chain employs TRBV27 and TRBJ2-3; weak D call: TRBD2 (7 bases). V was pared by 9 bases and J by 5 bases, with 18 bases between. This CDR3 has 14 amino acids. CDR1 and CDR2 from the germline V gene are MNHEY and SMNVEV (reference sequence). This CDR3 reads CARRPRGARDTQYF. The CDR3 bases are TGTGCCAGGAGGCCCCGGGGGGCCCGAGATACGCAGTATTTT.

This clonotype was counted ten times or more. V gene TRBV28 combines with J gene TRBJ2-7; no reliable D call. This CDR3 spans 14 amino acids. The germline V and J ends were trimmed by 3 bases and 2 bases, with 11 bases remaining between them. Germline V gives CDR1 MDHEN, CDR2 SYDVKM. DNA for the CDR3: TGTGCCAGCAGTTTTCCCCATCTGCCCTACGAGCAGTACTTC. Translating it yields CASSFPHLPYEQYF.

This clonotype was seen ten or more times. Its ends do not fully match the called genes, so a read error is possible. The chain is built from TRBV7-7 and TRBJ2-3; D is perhaps TRBD1 (6 bases). The CDR3 totals 15 residues. Germline CDR1 reads SSHAT; CDR2 reads FNYEAQ (reference sequence). CDR3 sequence: CASSLVGGAGDTQYF. The CDR3, as DNA: TGTGCTAGCAGCTTAGTTGGGGGCGCCGGAGATACGCAGTATTTT.

This clonotype was picked up many times. The chain carries TRBV7-9 and TRBJ1-1; possible D gene TRBD1, 6 bases. Trimming cost V 4 bases and J 0 bases, with 15 bases left between them. The germline CDR1 and CDR2 sequences are SEHNR and FQNEAQ (reference sequence). The CDR3 totals 16 residues. The CDR3 DNA follows: TGTGCCAGCAGCTCTCGACAGGCGGGGATGAACACTGAAGCTTTCTTT. Its translation is CASSSRQAGMNTEAFF.

This clonotype was found many times. The chain has TRBV27 and TRBJ2-7; D uncertain. Germline-derived CDR1 and CDR2 are MNHEY and SMNVEV (reference sequence). Trimming pared 6 bases from V and 5 bases from J, leaving 11 bases between. This CDR3 region has 12 residues. CDR3 protein: CASSSWSNEQYF. CDR3 in DNA: TGTGCCAGCAGCTCCTGGTCCAACGAGCAGTACTTC.

This rearrangement joins TRBV7-7 to TRBJ2-1; D possibly matches TRBD1 or TRBD2 (5 bases each). V dropped 1 base and J dropped 6 bases, with 10 bases sitting between them. This CDR3 is built from 14 residues. The V gene's germline CDR1 is SSHAT and CDR2 FNYEAQ (reference sequence). The CDR3 loop reads CASSLGDQGNEQFF. CDR3 DNA sequence: TGTGCCAGCAGCTTAGGGGACCAGGGCAATGAGCAGTTCTTC.

About this clonotype itself: The CDR3 carries no conserved terminal phenylalanine or tryptophan, so it likely arises from a read error. The chain joins TRBV5-3 to TRBJ2-7; D unresolved. TRBV5-3 is an ORF; its function is uncertain. The CDR3 runs 15 residues. DNA of the CDR3: TGTGCGAGCAGCTTGTGGCAGGAGAGCTCCTACGAGCAGTACCTC. Protein product: CASSLWQESSYEQYL.

This clonotype was detected a few times. A much larger clone is a single base away; this may be a read error. Because the CDR3 is missing its conserved closing phenylalanine or tryptophan, this is likely a read error. The genes are TRBV5-5 and TRBJ2-3, with D possibly TRBD2 on 6 matching bases. V shed 10 bases and J shed 6 bases, with 15 bases lying between them. The germline V gene encodes CDR1 SGHKS and CDR2 YYEKEE (reference sequence). CDR3 size: 12 residues. CDR3 region: CASTLEGDTQYS. The CDR3 DNA sequence: TGTGCCTCCACACTGGAGGGGGATACGCAGTATTCT.

The chain uses TRBV7-6 and TRBJ1-4; D ambiguous. V lost 3 bases to trimming and J lost 14 bases, with 16 bases between them. This CDR3 spans 13 amino acids. Germline loops: CDR1 SGHVS, CDR2 FNYEAQ. CDR3 in amino acids: CASSFATNEILFF. The CDR3, as DNA: TGTGCCAGCAGCTTTGCAACTAATGAAATTCTGTTTTTT.

This clonotype was detected ten times or more. The missing conserved phenylalanine or tryptophan at the end of this CDR3 makes a read error likely. Because the CDR3's place on the DNA is in doubt, the DNA is left out and the CDR3 is given as listed by TCRdb. The genes are TRBV7-8 and TRBJ2-1. From germline, CDR1 is SGHVS and CDR2 FQNEAQ. Counting both end residues, the CDR3 totals 8 amino acids. The CDR3 protein is CASRRRPP.

This clonotype has at least ten counts. The CDR3 DNA follows: TGTGCCAGCAGCGAGGGGGCGGATAGCACAGATACGCAGTATTTT. It specifies CASSEGADSTDTQYF. The chain joins TRBV9 to TRBJ2-3; TRBD1 aligns across 7 bases. V shed 3 bases and J 0 bases; nucleotides not matched to a gene: 4. CDR1 and CDR2 from the germline V gene are SGDLS and YYNGEE. The CDR3 spans 15 residues.

In regard to this clonotype: This may come from a read error, since a much larger clone is one base off. The CDR3 spells CASNYPDPEAFF. CDR3 sequence (DNA): TGTGCCAGCAATTACCCAGACCCCGAAGCTTTCTTT. V usage is TRBV6-2 or TRBV6-3 and J usage is TRBJ1-1; D gene unclear. Per germline, CDR1 MNHEY and CDR2 SVGEGT. The CDR3 loop spans 12 amino acids.

This clonotype appeared many times. The J gene is TRBJ2-1, the V gene TRBV4-1; TRBD2 matches at 13 bases. Germline-derived CDR1 and CDR2 are MGHRA and YSYEKL. V lost 0 bases, J lost 8 bases, and 10 bases stayed unmatched. The CDR3 contains 18 residues. The CDR3 protein is CASSQDGAGTSGMYEQFF. The CDR3 DNA is TGCGCCAGCAGCCAAGATGGCGCAGGGACTAGCGGGATGTATGAGCAGTTCTTC.

Concerning this clonotype itself: Being one base from a much bigger clone, this may be a read error. The V call is TRBV6-5, the J call TRBJ1-1; D is possibly TRBD1 (6 bases). CDR1 is MNHEY and CDR2 is SVGAGI in the germline V gene. The CDR3 extends over 14 amino acids. V dropped 5 bases and J dropped 4 bases, with 14 bases sitting between them. The CDR3 DNA reads TGTGCCAGCAGTCACAGGGTTCTGGGCACTGAAGCTTTCTTT. It specifies CASSHRVLGTEAFF.

This clonotype was observed a handful of times. V and J are TRBV19 and TRBJ2-5; a weak D match, TRBD1 (6 bases). With 6 bases removed from V and 5 bases from J, the gap between germline ends came to 19 bases. CDR1 is LNHDA, CDR2 SQIVND, per germline (reference sequence). The CDR3 covers 15 residues. The CDR3 region is CASSLGQGQRETQYF. The CDR3, as DNA: TGTGCCAGTAGCCTCGGTCAGGGGCAGCGGGAGACCCAGTACTTC.

The rearrangement links TRBV4-1 to TRBJ2-1, with D possibly TRBD2 on 6 matching bases. Looked up from germline, CDR1 is MGHRA and CDR2 is YSYEKL. This CDR3 has 17 residues. V was trimmed by 2 bases and J by 4 bases, leaving 18 bases between them. The CDR3 is CASSQTPGGADYNEQFF. CDR3 nucleotides: TGCGCCAGCAGCCAAACCCCAGGAGGGGCTGATTACAATGAGCAGTTCTTC.

This clonotype has a count of ten or more. The rearrangement uses TRBV21-1 and TRBJ2-5; the DNA was not compared with TRBD1, the D call given in the table. TRBV21-1 is noted as a pseudogene. This CDR3 has 16 amino acids. CDR3 DNA sequence: TGTGCCAGCAGCAGTAACAGGGGTACGTCCCGAGAGACCCAGTACTTC. It translates to CASSSNRGTSRETQYF.